This T cell receptor beta chain was recorded in a study of shared clonotypes between healthy human individuals. Whole-study results and caveats: In contrast to clonotypes shared by all four donors, non-shared clonotypes had lower generation probabilities.

Trimming took off 6 bases at V and 1 base at J, with 13 bases between the two ends. Per germline, CDR1 SGHTA and CDR2 FQGNSA. This CDR3 is 14 amino acids long. Donation came from healthy HIV-negative adults that had no recent acute infections or vaccinations. All participating donors were Caucasian adults from Nashville, Tennessee. With respect to this clone: Its antigen is not known.

Clones were sequenced by immunoSEQ multiplex PCR, and TCRdb holds only the in-frame ones, with some missing. The table has millions of clones, around 94% seen once. This clonotype was obtained from a young man in good health. The V gene is TRBV7-2, the J gene TRBJ2-7; a possible D gene is TRBD2 (7 bases). The sample was naive CD4+ T cells sorted from blood. Subset denoted: CD45RA+ positively selected. The chain's CDR3 is CASSRGGESYEQYF. CDR3 DNA: TGTGCCAGCAGTAGGGGGGGAGAATCCTACGAGCAGTACTTC.